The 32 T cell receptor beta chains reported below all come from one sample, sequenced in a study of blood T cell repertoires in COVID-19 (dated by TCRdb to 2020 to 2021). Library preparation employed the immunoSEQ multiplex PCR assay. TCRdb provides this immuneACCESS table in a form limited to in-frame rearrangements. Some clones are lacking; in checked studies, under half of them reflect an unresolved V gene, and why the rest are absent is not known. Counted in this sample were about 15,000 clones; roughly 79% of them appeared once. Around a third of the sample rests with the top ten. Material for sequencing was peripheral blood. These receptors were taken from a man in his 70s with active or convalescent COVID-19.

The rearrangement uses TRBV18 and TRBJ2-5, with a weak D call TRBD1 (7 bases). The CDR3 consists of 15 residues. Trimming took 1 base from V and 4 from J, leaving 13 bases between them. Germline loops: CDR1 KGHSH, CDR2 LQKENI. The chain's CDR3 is CASSPRQGGRETQYF. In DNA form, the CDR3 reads TGTGCCAGCTCACCACGGCAGGGGGGAAGAGAGACCCAGTACTTC.

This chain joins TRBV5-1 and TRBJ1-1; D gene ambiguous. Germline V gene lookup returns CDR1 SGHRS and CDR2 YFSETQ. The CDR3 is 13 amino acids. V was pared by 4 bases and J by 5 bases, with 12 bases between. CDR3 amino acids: CASSGSQWTEAFF. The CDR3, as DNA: TGCGCCAGCAGCGGGAGCCAGTGGACTGAAGCTTTCTTT. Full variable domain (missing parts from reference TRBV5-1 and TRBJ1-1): KAGVTQTPRYLIKTRGQQVTLSCSPISGHRSVSWYQQTPGQGLQFLFEYFSETQRNKGNFPGRFSGRQFSNSRSEMNVSTLELGDSALYLCASSGSQWTEAFFGQGTRLTVV.

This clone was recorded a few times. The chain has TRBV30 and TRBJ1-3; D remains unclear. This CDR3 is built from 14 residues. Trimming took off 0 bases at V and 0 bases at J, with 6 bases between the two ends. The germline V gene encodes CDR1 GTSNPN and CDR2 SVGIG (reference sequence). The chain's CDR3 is CAWSVSFSGNTIYF. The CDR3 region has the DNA TGTGCCTGGAGTGTATCGTTCTCTGGAAACACCATATATTTT.

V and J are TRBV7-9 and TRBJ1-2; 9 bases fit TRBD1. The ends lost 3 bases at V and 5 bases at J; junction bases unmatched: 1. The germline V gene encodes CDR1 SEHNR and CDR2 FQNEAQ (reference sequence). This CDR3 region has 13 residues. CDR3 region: CASSFGQGYGYTF. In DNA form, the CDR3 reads TGTGCCAGCAGCTTTGGACAGGGGTATGGCTACACCTTC.

The CDR3 sequence is CASSNSGALNEKLFF. The CDR3 DNA reads TGTGCCAGCTCGAACTCAGGCGCCTTAAATGAAAAACTGTTTTTT. The chain is built from TRBV6-6 and TRBJ1-4; the D is unclear. The V gene lost 8 bases and the J gene lost 5 bases, with 18 bases spanning the gap. Germline loops: CDR1 MNHNY, CDR2 SVGAGI (reference sequence). The CDR3 runs 15 residues.

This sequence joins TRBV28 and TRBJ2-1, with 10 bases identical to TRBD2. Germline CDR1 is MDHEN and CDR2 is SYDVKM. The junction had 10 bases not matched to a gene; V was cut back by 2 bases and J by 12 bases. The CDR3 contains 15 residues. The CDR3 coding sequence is TGTGCCAGCAGTTTAGGGGCTAGCGGGAGTCTGGCGCAGTTCTTC. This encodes CASSLGASGSLAQFF.

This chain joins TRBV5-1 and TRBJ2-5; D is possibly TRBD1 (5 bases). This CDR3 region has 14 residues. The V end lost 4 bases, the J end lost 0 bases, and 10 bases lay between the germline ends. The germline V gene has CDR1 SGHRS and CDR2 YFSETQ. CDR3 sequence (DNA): TGCGCCAGCAGCCAGGACATGAACCAAGAGACCCAGTACTTC. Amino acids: CASSQDMNQETQYF.

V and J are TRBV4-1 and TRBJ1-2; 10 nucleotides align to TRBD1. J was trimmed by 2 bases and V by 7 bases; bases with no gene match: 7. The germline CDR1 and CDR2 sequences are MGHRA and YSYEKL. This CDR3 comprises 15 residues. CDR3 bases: TGCGCCAGCACCTCCGGGACAGGGGTAAACTATGGCTACACCTTC. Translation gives CASTSGTGVNYGYTF.

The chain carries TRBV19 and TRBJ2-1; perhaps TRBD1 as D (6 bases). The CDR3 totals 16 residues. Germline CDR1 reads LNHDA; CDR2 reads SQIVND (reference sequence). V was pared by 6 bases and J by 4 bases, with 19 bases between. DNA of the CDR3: TGTGCCAGTAGAACCCAAGGGGGACGATTTTACAATGAGCAGTTCTTC. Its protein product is CASRTQGGRFYNEQFF.

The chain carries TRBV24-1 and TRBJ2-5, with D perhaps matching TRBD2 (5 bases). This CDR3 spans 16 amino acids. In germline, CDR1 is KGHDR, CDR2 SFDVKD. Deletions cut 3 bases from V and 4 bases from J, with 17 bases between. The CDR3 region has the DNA TGTGCCACCAGTGATCCGGCCGGCGGGTACCGAGAGACCCAGTACTTC. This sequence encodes CATSDPAGGYRETQYF.

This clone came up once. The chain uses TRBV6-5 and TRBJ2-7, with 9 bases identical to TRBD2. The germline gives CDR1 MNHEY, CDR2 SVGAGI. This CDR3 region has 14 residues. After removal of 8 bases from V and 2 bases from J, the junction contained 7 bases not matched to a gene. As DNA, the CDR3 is TGTGCCAGCCCTAGGGGCGGGGGGGCCTACGAGCAGTACTTC. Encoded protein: CASPRGGGAYEQYF.

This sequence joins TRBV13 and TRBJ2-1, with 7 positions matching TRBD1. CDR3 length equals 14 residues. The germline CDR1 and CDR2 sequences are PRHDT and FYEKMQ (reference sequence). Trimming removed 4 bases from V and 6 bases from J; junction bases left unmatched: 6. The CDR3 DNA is TGTGCCAGCAGCTCCCGACAGGGAAGCAATGAGCAGTTCTTC. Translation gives CASSSRQGSNEQFF.

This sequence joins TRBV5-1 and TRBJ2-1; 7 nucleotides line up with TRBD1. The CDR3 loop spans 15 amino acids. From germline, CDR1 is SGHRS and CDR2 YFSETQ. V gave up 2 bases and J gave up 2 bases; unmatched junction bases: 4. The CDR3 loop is CASSFTGTAYNEQFF. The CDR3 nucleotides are TGCGCCAGCAGCTTCACCGGGACAGCCTACAATGAGCAGTTCTTC. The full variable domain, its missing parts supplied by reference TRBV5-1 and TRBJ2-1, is KAGVTQTPRYLIKTRGQQVTLSCSPISGHRSVSWYQQTPGQGLQFLFEYFSETQRNKGNFPGRFSGRQFSNSRSEMNVSTLELGDSALYLCASSFTGTAYNEQFFGPGTRLTVL.

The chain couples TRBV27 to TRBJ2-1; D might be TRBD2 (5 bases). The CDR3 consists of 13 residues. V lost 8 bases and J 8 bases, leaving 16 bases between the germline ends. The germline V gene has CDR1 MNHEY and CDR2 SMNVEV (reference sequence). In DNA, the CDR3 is TGTGCCAGCGGCTCGACGGTGGACTATGAGCAGTTCTTC. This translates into CASGSTVDYEQFF.

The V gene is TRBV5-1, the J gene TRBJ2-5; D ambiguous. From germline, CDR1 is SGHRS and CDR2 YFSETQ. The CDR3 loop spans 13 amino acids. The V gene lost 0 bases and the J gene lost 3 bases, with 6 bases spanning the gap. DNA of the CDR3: TGCGCCAGCAGCTTGGGTTCAGAAGAGACCCAGTACTTC. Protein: CASSLGSEETQYF. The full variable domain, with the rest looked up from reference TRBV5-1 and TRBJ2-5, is KAGVTQTPRYLIKTRGQQVTLSCSPISGHRSVSWYQQTPGQGLQFLFEYFSETQRNKGNFPGRFSGRQFSNSRSEMNVSTLELGDSALYLCASSLGSEETQYFGPGTRLLVL.

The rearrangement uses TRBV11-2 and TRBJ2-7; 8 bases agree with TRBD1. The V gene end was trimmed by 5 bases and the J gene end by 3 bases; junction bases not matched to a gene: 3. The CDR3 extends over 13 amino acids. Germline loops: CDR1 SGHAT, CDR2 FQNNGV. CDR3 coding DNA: TGTGCCAGCAGCCCGGGGACAGGCTACGAGCAGTACTTC. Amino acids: CASSPGTGYEQYF. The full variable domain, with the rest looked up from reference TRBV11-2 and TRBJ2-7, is EAGVAQSPRYKIIEKRQSVAFWCNPISGHATLYWYQQILGQGPKLLIQFQNNGVVDDSQLPKDRFSAERLKGVDSTLKIQPAKLEDSAVYLCASSPGTGYEQYFGPGTRLTVT.

CDR3 residues: CASSSGAGGPYNEQFF. In DNA form, the CDR3 reads TGTGCCAGCAGTTCTGGGGCGGGGGGGCCCTACAATGAGCAGTTCTTC. The V call is TRBV28, the J call TRBJ2-1; 9 bases line up with TRBD2. Germline V gene sequence: CDR1 MDHEN, CDR2 SYDVKM. After removal of 4 bases from V and 2 bases from J, the junction contained 6 bases not matched to a gene. CDR3 size: 16 residues. Using reference TRBV28 and TRBJ2-1 for the parts outside the CDR3, the full variable domain is DVKVTQSSRYLVKRTGEKVFLECVQDMDHENMFWYRQDPGLGLRLIYFSYDVKMKEKGDIPEGYSVSREKKERFSLILESASTNQTSMYLCASSSGAGGPYNEQFFGPGTRLTVL.

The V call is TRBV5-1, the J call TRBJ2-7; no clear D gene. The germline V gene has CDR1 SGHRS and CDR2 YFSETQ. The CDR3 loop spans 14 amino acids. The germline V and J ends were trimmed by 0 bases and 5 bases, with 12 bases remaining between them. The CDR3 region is CASSLDGRRDEQYF. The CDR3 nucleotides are TGCGCCAGCAGCTTGGATGGCCGTCGGGACGAGCAGTACTTC.

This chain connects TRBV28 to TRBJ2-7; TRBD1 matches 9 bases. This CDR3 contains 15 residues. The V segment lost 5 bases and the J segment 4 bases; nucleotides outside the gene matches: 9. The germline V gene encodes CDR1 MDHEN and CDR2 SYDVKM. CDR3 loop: CASSTPGQGSYEQYF. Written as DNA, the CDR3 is TGTGCCAGCAGTACGCCGGGACAGGGCTCGTACGAGCAGTACTTC.

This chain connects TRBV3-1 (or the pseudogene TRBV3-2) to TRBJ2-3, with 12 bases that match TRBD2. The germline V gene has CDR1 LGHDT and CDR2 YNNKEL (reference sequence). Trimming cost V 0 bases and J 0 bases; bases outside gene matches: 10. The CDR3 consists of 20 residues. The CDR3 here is CASSQDPPTSGGTSTDTQYF. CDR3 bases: TGTGCCAGCAGCCAAGATCCCCCTACTAGCGGGGGGACTAGCACAGATACGCAGTATTTT.

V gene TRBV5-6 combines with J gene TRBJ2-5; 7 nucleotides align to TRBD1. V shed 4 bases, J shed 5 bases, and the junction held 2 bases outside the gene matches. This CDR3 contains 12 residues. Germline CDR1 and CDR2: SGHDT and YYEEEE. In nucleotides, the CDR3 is TGTGCCAGCAGCCTGGACAGGGAGACCCAGTACTTC. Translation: CASSLDRETQYF.

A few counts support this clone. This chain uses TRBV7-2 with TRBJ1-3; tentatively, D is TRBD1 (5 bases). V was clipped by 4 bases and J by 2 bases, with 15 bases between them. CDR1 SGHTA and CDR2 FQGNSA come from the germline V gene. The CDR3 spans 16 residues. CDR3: CASSYNRPGAGNTIYF. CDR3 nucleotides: TGTGCCAGCAGCTACAACAGGCCTGGTGCTGGAAACACCATATATTTT.

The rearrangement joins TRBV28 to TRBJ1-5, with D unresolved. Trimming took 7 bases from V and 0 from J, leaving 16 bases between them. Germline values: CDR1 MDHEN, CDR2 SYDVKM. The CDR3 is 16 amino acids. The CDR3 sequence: CASKSTYLYSNQPQHF. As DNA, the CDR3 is TGTGCCAGCAAAAGCACGTATCTTTATAGCAATCAGCCCCAGCATTTT. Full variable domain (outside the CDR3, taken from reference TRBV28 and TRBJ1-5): DVKVTQSSRYLVKRTGEKVFLECVQDMDHENMFWYRQDPGLGLRLIYFSYDVKMKEKGDIPEGYSVSREKKERFSLILESASTNQTSMYLCASKSTYLYSNQPQHFGDGTRLSIL.

For the CDR3, the DNA is TGTGCCACCGGGACTAGCCCCTACGAGCAGTACTTC. Translation: CATGTSPYEQYF. The chain joins TRBV2 to TRBJ2-7, with TRBD2 matching 9 bases. The J segment lost 2 bases and the V segment lost 10 bases, leaving 3 bases of the junction unmatched. Germline loops: CDR1 SNHLY, CDR2 FYNNEI. This CDR3 has 12 amino acids.

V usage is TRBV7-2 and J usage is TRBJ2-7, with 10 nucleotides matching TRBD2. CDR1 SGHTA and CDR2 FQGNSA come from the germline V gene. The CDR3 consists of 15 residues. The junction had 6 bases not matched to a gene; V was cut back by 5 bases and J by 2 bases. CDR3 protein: CASSHLAGAPYEQYF. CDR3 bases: TGTGCCAGCAGCCACCTAGCGGGAGCACCCTACGAGCAGTACTTC.

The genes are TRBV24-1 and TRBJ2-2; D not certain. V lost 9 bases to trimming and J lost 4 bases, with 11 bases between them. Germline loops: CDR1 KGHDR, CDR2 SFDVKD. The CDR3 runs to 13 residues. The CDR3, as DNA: TGTGCCACCGAACCCCCTATCACCGGGGAGCTGTTTTTT. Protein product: CATEPPITGELFF.

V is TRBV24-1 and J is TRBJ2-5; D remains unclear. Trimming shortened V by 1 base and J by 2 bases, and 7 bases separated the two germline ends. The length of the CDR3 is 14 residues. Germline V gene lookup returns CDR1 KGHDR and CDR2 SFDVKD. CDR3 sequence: CATSDFGGQETQYF. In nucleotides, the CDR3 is TGTGCCACCAGTGATTTTGGCGGACAAGAGACCCAGTACTTC.

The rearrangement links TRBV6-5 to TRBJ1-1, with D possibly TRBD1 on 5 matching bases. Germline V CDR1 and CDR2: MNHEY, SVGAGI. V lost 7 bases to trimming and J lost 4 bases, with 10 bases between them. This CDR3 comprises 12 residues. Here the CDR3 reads CASTGGGTEAFF. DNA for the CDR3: TGTGCCAGCACCGGGGGGGGCACTGAAGCTTTCTTT.

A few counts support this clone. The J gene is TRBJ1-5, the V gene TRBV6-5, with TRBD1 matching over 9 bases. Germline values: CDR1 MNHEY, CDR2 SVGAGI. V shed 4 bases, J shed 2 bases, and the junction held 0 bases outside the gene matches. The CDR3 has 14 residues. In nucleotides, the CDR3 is TGTGCCAGCAGTTGGACAGGGGGCAATCAGCCCCAGCATTTT. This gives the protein CASSWTGGNQPQHF.

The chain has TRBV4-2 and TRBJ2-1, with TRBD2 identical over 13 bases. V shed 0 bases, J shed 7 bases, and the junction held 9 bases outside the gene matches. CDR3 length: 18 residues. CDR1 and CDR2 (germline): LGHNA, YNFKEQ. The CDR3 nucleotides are TGTGCCAGCAGCCAAGATCCCTTGGGACTAGCGGGGAATAATGAGCAGTTCTTC. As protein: CASSQDPLGLAGNNEQFF.

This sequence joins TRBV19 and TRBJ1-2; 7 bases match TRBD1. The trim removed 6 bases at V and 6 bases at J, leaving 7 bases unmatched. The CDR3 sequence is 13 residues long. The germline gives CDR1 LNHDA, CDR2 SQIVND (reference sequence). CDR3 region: CASRFGTANGYTF. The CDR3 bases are TGTGCCAGTAGATTCGGGACAGCAAATGGCTACACCTTC. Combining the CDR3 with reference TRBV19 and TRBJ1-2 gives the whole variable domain DGGITQSPKYLFRKEGQNVTLSCEQNLNHDAMYWYRQDPGQGLRLIYYSQIVNDFQKGDIAEGYSVSREKKESFPLTVTSAQKNPTAFYLCASRFGTANGYTFGSGTRLTVV.

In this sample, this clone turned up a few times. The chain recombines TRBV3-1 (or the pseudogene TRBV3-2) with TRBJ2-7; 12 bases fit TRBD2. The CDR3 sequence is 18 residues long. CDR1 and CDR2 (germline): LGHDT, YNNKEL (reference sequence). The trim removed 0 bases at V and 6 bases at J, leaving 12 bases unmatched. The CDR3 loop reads CASSQDGGLAGIQGEQYF. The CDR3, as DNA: TGTGCCAGCAGCCAAGACGGAGGACTAGCGGGAATTCAGGGCGAGCAGTACTTC.